These 26 T cell receptor beta chains came from one sample sequenced in a study of blood T cell repertoires in COVID-19. Using immunoSEQ multiplex PCR, the repertoire was profiled, and TCRdb retains in-frame clones only, with some absent. The repertoire holds over 200,000 clones, with almost 90% as singletons. The sample was peripheral blood. These receptors were collected from a woman aged 55-69 years with acute or convalescent COVID-19.

The rearrangement links TRBV28 to TRBJ2-2, with 8 bases lining up with TRBD1. The CDR3 has 16 amino acids. After removal of 8 bases from V and 3 bases from J, the junction contained 11 bases not matched to a gene. Germline V gene data show CDR1 as MDHEN and CDR2 as SYDVKM. CDR3 residues: CASLGLQGADTGELFF. CDR3 DNA sequence: TGTGCCAGCTTGGGCCTGCAGGGGGCCGACACCGGGGAGCTGTTTTTT.

The chain links TRBV5-5 to TRBJ2-1; TRBD1 aligns across 9 bases. Germline V gene lookup returns CDR1 SGHKS and CDR2 YYEKEE (reference sequence). This CDR3 region has 15 residues. V gave up 3 bases and J gave up 7 bases; unmatched junction bases: 8. CDR3 region: CASSYIQGARNEQFF. CDR3 DNA: TGTGCCAGCAGCTATATACAGGGGGCGCGTAATGAGCAGTTCTTC.

This chain connects TRBV25-1 to TRBJ1-4; 9 bases are a match to TRBD1. Germline V gene data show CDR1 as MGHDK and CDR2 as SYGVNS. With 5 bases clipped from V and 8 bases from J, the junction kept 6 bases outside the gene matches. The CDR3 consists of 14 residues. CDR3 coding DNA: TGTGCCAGCAGTCTGAGACAGGGGGTCGAAAAACTGTTTTTT. Its translation is CASSLRQGVEKLFF.

This clone was counted a few times. This chain connects TRBV28 to TRBJ2-2; D gene uncertain. Trimming took off 5 bases at V and 6 bases at J, with 10 bases between the two ends. The length of the CDR3 is 13 residues. Germline values: CDR1 MDHEN, CDR2 SYDVKM. DNA for the CDR3: TGTGCCAGCAGTACGGTATTGCCCGGGGAGCTGTTTTTT. Its translation: CASSTVLPGELFF.

This chain connects TRBV12-3 or TRBV12-4 to TRBJ1-2; D call uncertain. Trimming took off 5 bases at V and 4 bases at J, with 11 bases between the two ends. This CDR3 contains 13 residues. CDR3 sequence (DNA): TGTGCCAGCAGTGCTCCCAGCGGCTATGGCTACACCTTC. As protein: CASSAPSGYGYTF.

This chain links TRBV6-5 with TRBJ2-5; weak D call: TRBD1 (6 bases). The germline CDR1 and CDR2 sequences are MNHEY and SVGAGI. The V and J ends lost 4 bases and 2 bases respectively, with 17 bases between them. This CDR3 comprises 16 residues. The CDR3 is CASSLGTKGAQETQYF. DNA for the CDR3: TGTGCCAGCAGTTTGGGGACAAAGGGCGCACAAGAGACCCAGTACTTC.

The CDR3 spells CASSEIGISYQPQHF. CDR3 sequence (DNA): TGTGCCAGCAGTGAAATTGGCATTTCCTATCAGCCCCAGCATTTT. The rearrangement joins TRBV2 to TRBJ1-5; D is uncertain. Germline assignment: CDR1 SNHLY and CDR2 FYNNEI. The CDR3 length is 15 residues. Trimming cost V 2 bases and J 5 bases, with 13 bases left between them.

This chain uses TRBV4-2 with TRBJ2-1; no definite D call. Per germline, CDR1 LGHNA and CDR2 YNFKEQ. Trimming stripped 0 bases from V and 12 bases from J, with 15 bases between. The CDR3 is made up of 14 amino acids. As DNA, the CDR3 is TGTGCCAGCAGCCAAGATGAAGAGAAGTGGGCGCAGTTCTTC. Its translation: CASSQDEEKWAQFF.

This rearrangement joins TRBV19 to TRBJ1-5; a weak D match, TRBD1 (5 bases). This CDR3 comprises 16 residues. V shed 2 bases and J shed 4 bases, with 15 bases lying between them. Per the germline V gene, CDR1 is LNHDA and CDR2 is SQIVND (reference sequence). The DNA of the CDR3 is TGTGCCAGTAGTATATTCCGTCGGGGGAATAATCAGCCCCAGCATTTT. Residues: CASSIFRRGNNQPQHF.

This rearrangement joins TRBV15 to TRBJ2-2; possible D gene TRBD1, 7 bases. Between the trimmed V and J ends, which lost 0 bases and 6 bases, there was a span of 11 bases. CDR3 length equals 15 residues. CDR1 and CDR2 (germline): LNHNV, YYDKDF (reference sequence). The CDR3 sequence: CATSRDRGVSGELFF. CDR3 bases: TGTGCCACCAGCAGAGACAGGGGGGTGTCCGGGGAGCTGTTTTTT.

The chain employs TRBV7-6 and TRBJ1-4; the match to TRBD1 covers 7 bases. The CDR3 spans 14 residues. Germline CDR1 is SGHVS and CDR2 is FNYEAQ. The V segment lost 2 bases and the J segment 5 bases; nucleotides outside the gene matches: 2. DNA for the CDR3: TGTGCCAGCAGCTTAAACAGGGGCAATGAAAAACTGTTTTTT. Translating gives CASSLNRGNEKLFF.

This clone was detected only once. The chain has TRBV7-9 and TRBJ2-7, with a tentative D call TRBD2 (7 bases). Trimming removed 5 bases from V and 6 bases from J, with 20 bases in between. This CDR3 spans 15 amino acids. The germline gives CDR1 SEHNR, CDR2 FQNEAQ (reference sequence). The CDR3 DNA reads as TGTGCCAGCAGCCGGGCGGGGGCCAGGCGTAGCGAGCAGTACTTC. The encoded protein is CASSRAGARRSEQYF. The full variable domain, with the rest looked up from reference TRBV7-9 and TRBJ2-7, is DTGVSQNPRHKITKRGQNVTFRCDPISEHNRLYWYRQTLGQGPEFLTYFQNEAQLEKSRLLSDRFSAERPKGSFSTLEIQRTEQGDSAMYLCASSRAGARRSEQYFGPGTRLTVT.

The chain recombines TRBV27 with TRBJ2-1; TRBD2 aligns across 13 bases. The CDR3 is 15 residues long. The V gene end was trimmed by 3 bases and the J gene end by 8 bases; junction bases not matched to a gene: 4. In germline, CDR1 is MNHEY, CDR2 SMNVEV (reference sequence). Here the CDR3 reads CASSLGTSGMDEQFF. The DNA for the CDR3 is TGTGCCAGCAGTTTGGGGACTAGCGGGATGGATGAGCAGTTCTTC.

Regarding this clone: The same CDR3 arises from other DNA sequences in this sample as well. The chain carries TRBV9 and TRBJ2-2, with unresolved D. The CDR3 length is 14 residues. Germline assignment: CDR1 SGDLS and CDR2 YYNGEE. V was trimmed by 0 bases and J by 2 bases, leaving 5 bases between them. The CDR3 DNA sequence: TGTGCCAGCAGCGTAGCTCTAAACACCGGGGAGCTGTTTTTT. Protein product: CASSVALNTGELFF.

This clone was seen more than once but under ten times. The V gene is TRBV4-3, the J gene TRBJ2-1, with a weak D call TRBD2 (6 bases). The CDR3 loop spans 17 amino acids. From germline, CDR1 is LGHNA and CDR2 YSLEER. Trimming took 1 base from V and 4 from J, leaving 17 bases between them. CDR3 in DNA: TGCGCCAGCAGCCAAGCGGCGCGGGACTGGATATACAATGAGCAGTTCTTC. This encodes CASSQAARDWIYNEQFF.

The count of this clone is one. The rearrangement joins TRBV20-1 to TRBJ1-2; no reliable D call. Germline V lookup: CDR1 DFQATT, CDR2 SNEGSKA (reference sequence). This CDR3 spans 11 amino acids. Trimming removed 6 bases at V and 3 bases at J, with 8 bases between. The chain's CDR3 is CSAATDYGYTF. The DNA for the CDR3 is TGCAGTGCCGCCACGGACTATGGCTACACCTTC.

For the CDR3, the DNA is TGTGCCAGCAGGGGGCTAGGCAATGAGCAGTTCTTC. It specifies CASRGLGNEQFF. The gene calls are TRBV13 and TRBJ2-1; tentatively, D is TRBD1 (5 bases). The CDR3 sequence is 12 residues long. With 6 bases removed from V and 6 bases from J, the gap between germline ends came to 9 bases. Germline lookup yields CDR1 PRHDT and CDR2 FYEKMQ (reference sequence).

This clone was recorded a few times. The chain uses TRBV19 and TRBJ1-2, with TRBD1 matching over 7 bases. CDR1 and CDR2 from the germline V gene are LNHDA and SQIVND (reference sequence). There are 16 residues in the CDR3. The J segment lost 8 bases and the V segment lost 4 bases, leaving 16 bases of the junction unmatched. The CDR3, as DNA: TGTGCCAGTAGTAGTAGCAGGGGGGCCAACAATCGAGGCTACACCTTC. It codes for CASSSSRGANNRGYTF.

V and J are TRBV5-1 and TRBJ2-3; D may be TRBD2 (6 bases). Germline loops: CDR1 SGHRS, CDR2 YFSETQ. CDR3 length equals 16 residues. V was shortened by 0 bases and J by 3 bases, with 14 bases between the two germline ends. The CDR3 DNA follows: TGCGCCAGCAGCTTGGCCCCCGTTGGAGGGACAGATACGCAGTATTTT. Translation gives CASSLAPVGGTDTQYF.

J is TRBJ1-2 and V is TRBV19; 7 bases fit TRBD1. V was clipped by 10 bases and J by 0 bases; unmatched bases: 5. The CDR3 totals 13 residues. The germline V gene has CDR1 LNHDA and CDR2 SQIVND (reference sequence). The CDR3 here is CATRDSANYGYTF. In DNA form, the CDR3 reads TGTGCCACCCGGGACAGCGCTAACTATGGCTACACCTTC.

This chain joins TRBV7-8 and TRBJ2-7; 9 nucleotides agree with TRBD1. Germline V gene lookup returns CDR1 SGHVS and CDR2 FQNEAQ. V lost 5 bases and J lost 2; bases outside the gene matches: 10. CDR3 length: 16 residues. The DNA for the CDR3 is TGTGCCAGCAGCCCAAAAGCCGGGACAGGGCCCTACGAGCAGTACTTC. Protein: CASSPKAGTGPYEQYF.

V gene TRBV28 combines with J gene TRBJ1-3; a possible D gene is TRBD1 (5 bases). Deletions cut 6 bases from V and 2 bases from J, with 17 bases between. The CDR3 length is 16 residues. Germline CDR1 reads MDHEN; CDR2 reads SYDVKM. This CDR3 reads CASSPPRVLAGNTIYF. The CDR3 nucleotides are TGTGCCAGCAGCCCTCCCAGGGTATTGGCTGGAAACACCATATATTTT.

The chain combines TRBV6-1 with TRBJ1-6, with 8 bases aligning to TRBD1. CDR3 length: 17 residues. Germline V CDR1 and CDR2: MNHNS, SASEGT. V was pared by 4 bases and J by 9 bases, with 14 bases of the junction left unmatched. The CDR3 coding sequence is TGTGCCAGCAGTGCCGACAGGGGAAAGGTTGGGGCTTCACCCCTCCACTTT. It codes for CASSADRGKVGASPLHF.

The V and J genes are TRBV7-6 and TRBJ2-5; D gene uncertain. The CDR3 is made up of 15 amino acids. CDR1 SGHVS and CDR2 FNYEAQ come from the germline V gene. V was trimmed by 5 bases and J by 7 bases, leaving 20 bases between them. CDR3 amino acids: CASSLETGPSRTQYF. The DNA of the CDR3 is TGTGCCAGCAGCCTCGAGACGGGTCCATCGAGGACCCAGTACTTC.

The CDR3 DNA reads TGTGCCAGCAGTCTAAGGGGTAGTCAGCCCCAGCATTTT. Protein sequence: CASSLRGSQPQHF. The V and J genes are TRBV2 and TRBJ1-5, with D possibly matching TRBD1 (5 bases). Germline CDR1 and CDR2: SNHLY and FYNNEI. The CDR3 runs to 13 residues. V lost 5 bases to trimming and J lost 6 bases, with 11 bases between them.

The chain links TRBV7-3 to TRBJ2-7; D not certain. The CDR3 extends over 15 amino acids. The ends were cut back, 2 bases at V and 0 bases at J, with 11 bases in the middle. Germline values: CDR1 SGHTA, CDR2 FQGTGA. CDR3 protein: CASSLRPGSSYEQYF. DNA of the CDR3: TGTGCCAGCAGCTTACGGCCAGGATCCTCCTACGAGCAGTACTTC.